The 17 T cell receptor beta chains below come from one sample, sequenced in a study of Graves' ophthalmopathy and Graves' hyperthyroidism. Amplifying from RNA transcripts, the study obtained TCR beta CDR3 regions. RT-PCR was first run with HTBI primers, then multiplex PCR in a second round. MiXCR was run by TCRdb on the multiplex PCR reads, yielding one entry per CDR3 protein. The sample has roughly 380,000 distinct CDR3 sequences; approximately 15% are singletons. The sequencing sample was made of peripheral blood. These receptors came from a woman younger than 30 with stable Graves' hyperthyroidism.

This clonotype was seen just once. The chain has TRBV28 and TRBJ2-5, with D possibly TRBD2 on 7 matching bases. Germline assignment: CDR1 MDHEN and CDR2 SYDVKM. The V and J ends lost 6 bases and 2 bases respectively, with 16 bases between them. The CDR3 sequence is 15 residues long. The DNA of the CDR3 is TGTGCCAGCAGCAGGACTAGGGGGTGGCAAGAGACCCAGTACTTC. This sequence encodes CASSRTRGWQETQYF.

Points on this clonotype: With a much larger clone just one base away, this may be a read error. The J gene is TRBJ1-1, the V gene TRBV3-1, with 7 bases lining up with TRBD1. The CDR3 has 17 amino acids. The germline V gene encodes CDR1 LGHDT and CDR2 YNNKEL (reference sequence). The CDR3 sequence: CGSSQETTGLRNTEAFF. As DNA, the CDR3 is TGTGGCAGCAGCCAGGAAACGACAGGGTTGCGAAACACTGAAGCTTTCTTT.

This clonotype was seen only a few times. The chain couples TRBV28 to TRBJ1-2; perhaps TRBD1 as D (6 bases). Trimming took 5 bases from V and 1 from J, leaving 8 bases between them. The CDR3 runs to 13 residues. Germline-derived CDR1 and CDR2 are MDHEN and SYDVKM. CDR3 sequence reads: CASSTGFNYGYTF. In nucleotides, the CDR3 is TGTGCCAGCAGTACAGGGTTTAACTATGGCTACACCTTC.

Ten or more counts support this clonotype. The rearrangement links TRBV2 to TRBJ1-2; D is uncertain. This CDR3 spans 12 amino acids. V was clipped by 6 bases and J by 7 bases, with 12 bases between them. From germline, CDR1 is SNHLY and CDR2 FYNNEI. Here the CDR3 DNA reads TGTGCCAGCAGCTCACAGCCCGGTGGCTACACCTTC. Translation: CASSSQPGGYTF.

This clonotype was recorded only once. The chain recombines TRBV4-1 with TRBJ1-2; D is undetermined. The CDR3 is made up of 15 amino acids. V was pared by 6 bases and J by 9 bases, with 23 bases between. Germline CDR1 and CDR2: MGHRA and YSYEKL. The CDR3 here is CASRPSFAVRTRYTF. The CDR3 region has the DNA TGCGCCAGCAGGCCCTCTTTCGCCGTTAGGACGCGCTACACCTTC.

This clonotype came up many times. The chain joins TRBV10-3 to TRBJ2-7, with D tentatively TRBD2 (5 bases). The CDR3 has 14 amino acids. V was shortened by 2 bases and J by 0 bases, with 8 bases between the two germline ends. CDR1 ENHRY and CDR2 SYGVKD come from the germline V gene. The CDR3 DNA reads TGTGCCATCAGTGAGCGTGGAGGCTCCTACGAGCAGTACTTC. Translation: CAISERGGSYEQYF.

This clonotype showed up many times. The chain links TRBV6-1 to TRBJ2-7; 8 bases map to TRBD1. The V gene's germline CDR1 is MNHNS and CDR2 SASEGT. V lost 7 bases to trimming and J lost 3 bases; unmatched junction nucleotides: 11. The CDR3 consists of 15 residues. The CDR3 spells CASNVQGDRIYEQYF. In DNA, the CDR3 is TGTGCCAGCAACGTACAGGGGGATCGAATCTACGAGCAGTACTTC.

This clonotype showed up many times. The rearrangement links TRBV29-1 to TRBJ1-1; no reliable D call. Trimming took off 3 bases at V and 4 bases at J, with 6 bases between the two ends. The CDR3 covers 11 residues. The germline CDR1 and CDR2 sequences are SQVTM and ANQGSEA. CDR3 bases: TGCAGCGTTGAGTCTCTCACTGAAGCTTTCTTT. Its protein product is CSVESLTEAFF.

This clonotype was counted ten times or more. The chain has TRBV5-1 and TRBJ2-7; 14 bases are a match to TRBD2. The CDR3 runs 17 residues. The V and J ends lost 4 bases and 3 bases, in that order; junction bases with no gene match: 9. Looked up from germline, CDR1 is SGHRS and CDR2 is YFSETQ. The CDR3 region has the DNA TGCGCCAGCAGCCTCGGACTAGCGGGGGGTCCTTTCTACGAGCAGTACTTC. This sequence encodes CASSLGLAGGPFYEQYF.

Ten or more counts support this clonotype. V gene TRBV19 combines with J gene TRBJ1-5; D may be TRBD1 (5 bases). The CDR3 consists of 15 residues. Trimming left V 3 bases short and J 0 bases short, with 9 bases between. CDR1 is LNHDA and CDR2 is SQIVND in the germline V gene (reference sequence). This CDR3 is CASSMGPDSNQPQHF. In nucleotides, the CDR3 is TGTGCCAGTAGTATGGGGCCAGATAGCAATCAGCCCCAGCATTTT. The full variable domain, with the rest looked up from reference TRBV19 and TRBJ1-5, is DGGITQSPKYLFRKEGQNVTLSCEQNLNHDAMYWYRQDPGQGLRLIYYSQIVNDFQKGDIAEGYSVSREKKESFPLTVTSAQKNPTAFYLCASSMGPDSNQPQHFGDGTRLSIL.

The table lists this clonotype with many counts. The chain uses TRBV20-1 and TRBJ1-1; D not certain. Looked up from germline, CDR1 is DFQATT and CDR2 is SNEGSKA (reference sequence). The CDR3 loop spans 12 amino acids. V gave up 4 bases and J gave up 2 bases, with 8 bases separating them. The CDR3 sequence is CSAIGLNTEAFF. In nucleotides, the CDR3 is TGCAGTGCTATAGGTCTTAACACTGAAGCTTTCTTT.

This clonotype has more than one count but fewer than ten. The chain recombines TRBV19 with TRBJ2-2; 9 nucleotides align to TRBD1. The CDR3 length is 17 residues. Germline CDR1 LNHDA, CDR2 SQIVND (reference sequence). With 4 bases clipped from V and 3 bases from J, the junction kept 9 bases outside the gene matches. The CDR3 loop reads CASSKDRGGADTGELFF. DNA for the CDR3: TGTGCCAGTAGTAAGGACAGGGGAGGGGCTGACACCGGGGAGCTGTTTTTT.

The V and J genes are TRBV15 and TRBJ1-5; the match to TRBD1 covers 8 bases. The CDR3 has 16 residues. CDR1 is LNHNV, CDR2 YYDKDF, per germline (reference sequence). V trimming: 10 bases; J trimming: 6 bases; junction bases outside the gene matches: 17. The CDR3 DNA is TGTGCCAATTCGACAGGGGAAGATCTGACGCGTCAGCCCCAGCATTTT. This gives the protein CANSTGEDLTRQPQHF.

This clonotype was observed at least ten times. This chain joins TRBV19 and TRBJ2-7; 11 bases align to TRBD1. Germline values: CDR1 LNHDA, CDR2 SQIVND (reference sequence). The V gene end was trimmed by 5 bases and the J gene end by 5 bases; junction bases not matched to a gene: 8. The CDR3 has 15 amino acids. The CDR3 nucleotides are TGTGCCAGTAGTCGCGGACAGGGGGCGAAACACGAGCAGTACTTC. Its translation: CASSRGQGAKHEQYF. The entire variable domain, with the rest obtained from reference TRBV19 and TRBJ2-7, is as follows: DGGITQSPKYLFRKEGQNVTLSCEQNLNHDAMYWYRQDPGQGLRLIYYSQIVNDFQKGDIAEGYSVSREKKESFPLTVTSAQKNPTAFYLCASSRGQGAKHEQYFGPGTRLTVT.

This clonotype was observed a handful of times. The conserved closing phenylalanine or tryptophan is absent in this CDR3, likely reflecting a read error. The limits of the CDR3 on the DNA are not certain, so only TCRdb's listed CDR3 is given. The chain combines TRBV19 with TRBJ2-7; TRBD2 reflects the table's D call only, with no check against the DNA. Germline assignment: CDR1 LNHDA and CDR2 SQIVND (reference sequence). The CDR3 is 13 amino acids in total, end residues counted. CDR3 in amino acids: CASSIPTSGGPRI.

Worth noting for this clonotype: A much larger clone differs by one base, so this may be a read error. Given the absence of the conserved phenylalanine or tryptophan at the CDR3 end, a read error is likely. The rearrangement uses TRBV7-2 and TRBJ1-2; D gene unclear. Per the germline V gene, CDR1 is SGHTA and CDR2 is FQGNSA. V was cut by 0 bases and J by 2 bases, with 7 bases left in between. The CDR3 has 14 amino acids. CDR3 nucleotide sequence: TGTGCCAGCAGCTTAGCGGTTTTAAACTATGGCTACACCTAC. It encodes CASSLAVLNYGYTY.

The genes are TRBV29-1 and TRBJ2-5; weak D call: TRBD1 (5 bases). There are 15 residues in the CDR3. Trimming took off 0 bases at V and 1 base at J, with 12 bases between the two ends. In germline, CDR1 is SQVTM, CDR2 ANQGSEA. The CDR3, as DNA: TGCAGCGTTGAAGATGACGACAGCGCCCAAGAGACCCAGTACTTC. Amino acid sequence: CSVEDDDSAQETQYF. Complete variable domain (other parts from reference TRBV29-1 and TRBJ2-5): SAVISQKPSRDICQRGTSLTIQCQVDSQVTMMFWYRQQPGQSLTLIATANQGSEATYESGFVIDKFPISRPNLTFSTLTVSNMSPEDSSIYLCSVEDDDSAQETQYFGPGTRLLVL.